This is a list of T cell receptor beta chains from one sample in a study of blood T cell repertoires in COVID-19. This table comes from immunoSEQ multiplex PCR, and its TCRdb copy is limited to in-frame clones, with some not included. The repertoire holds tens of thousands of clones, roughly 84% seen once, with around 43% in the top ten. The material sequenced was peripheral blood. The receptors were gathered from an elderly man with acute or convalescent COVID-19. CDR3s include the opening cysteine and the closing phenylalanine or tryptophan. Each record gives: clone size, J gene, V gene, D gene, CDR3 protein, CDR3 DNA. The D gene is left open where the match is weak. A row's size may be missing; if present it is once, few, many or a size class.

clone_size: NA; j_call: TRBJ1-2; v_call: TRBV3-1/TRBV3-2; d_call: NA; cdr3_aa: CASSQGAGAVRGYTF; cdr3_nt: TGTGCCAGCAGCCAAGGGGCAGGGGCCGTGAGAGGCTACACCTTC
clone_size: few; j_call: TRBJ2-7; v_call: TRBV18; d_call: TRBD1; cdr3_aa: CASSPRDSSYEQYF; cdr3_nt: TGTGCCAGCTCACCCCGGGACAGCTCCTACGAGCAGTACTTC
clone_size: NA; j_call: TRBJ1-4; v_call: TRBV6-1; d_call: NA; cdr3_aa: CASSEVRGANEKLFF; cdr3_nt: TGTGCCAGCAGTGAAGTTCGGGGGGCTAATGAAAAACTGTTTTTT
clone_size: NA; j_call: TRBJ1-1; v_call: TRBV27; d_call: NA; cdr3_aa: CASSLYQNTEAFF; cdr3_nt: TGTGCCAGCAGTTTATATCAGAACACTGAAGCTTTCTTT
clone_size: NA; j_call: TRBJ2-5; v_call: TRBV28; d_call: TRBD1; cdr3_aa: CASSRTGDQETQYF; cdr3_nt: TGTGCCAGCAGCAGAACAGGGGACCAAGAGACCCAGTACTTC
clone_size: NA; j_call: TRBJ1-1; v_call: TRBV7-6; d_call: NA; cdr3_aa: CASSLGTANTEAFF; cdr3_nt: TGTGCCAGCAGCTTAGGCACAGCGAACACTGAAGCTTTCTTT
clone_size: few; j_call: TRBJ2-7; v_call: TRBV6-2/TRBV6-3; d_call: TRBD2; cdr3_aa: CASSYLAGGKYEQYF; cdr3_nt: TGTGCCAGCAGTTACCTAGCGGGAGGAAAGTACGAGCAGTACTTC
clone_size: NA; j_call: TRBJ1-1; v_call: TRBV6-5; d_call: NA; cdr3_aa: CASSYRRGTEAFF; cdr3_nt: TGTGCCAGCAGTTACCGGAGGGGCACTGAAGCTTTCTTT
clone_size: NA; j_call: TRBJ2-2; v_call: TRBV7-2; d_call: TRBD2; cdr3_aa: CASSFSGTYTGELFF; cdr3_nt: TGTGCCAGCAGCTTTAGCGGGACATACACCGGGGAGCTGTTTTTT
clone_size: NA; j_call: TRBJ1-1; v_call: TRBV6-5; d_call: TRBD1; cdr3_aa: CASRGQVNTEAFF; cdr3_nt: TGTGCCAGCAGAGGACAGGTGAACACTGAAGCTTTCTTT
clone_size: NA; j_call: TRBJ1-3; v_call: TRBV3-1/TRBV3-2; d_call: NA; cdr3_aa: CASSQGGSGNTIYF; cdr3_nt: TGTGCCAGCAGCCAAGGAGGTTCTGGAAACACCATATATTTT
clone_size: NA; j_call: TRBJ2-3; v_call: TRBV2; d_call: TRBD2; cdr3_aa: CASGSGTSGGAEGDTQYF; cdr3_nt: TGTGCCAGCGGATCCGGGACTAGCGGGGGGGCGGAGGGTGATACGCAGTATTTT
clone_size: NA; j_call: TRBJ2-7; v_call: TRBV2; d_call: TRBD2; cdr3_aa: CASSELAETYEQYF; cdr3_nt: TGTGCCAGCAGTGAACTAGCGGAGACCTACGAGCAGTACTTC
clone_size: NA; j_call: TRBJ2-2; v_call: TRBV5-1; d_call: TRBD2; cdr3_aa: CASSLIAGGNTGELFF; cdr3_nt: TGCGCCAGCAGCTTGATAGCGGGGGGGAACACCGGGGAGCTGTTTTTT
clone_size: once; j_call: TRBJ1-3; v_call: TRBV2; d_call: TRBD1; cdr3_aa: CASSLQGQDLVSGNTIYF; cdr3_nt: TGTGCCAGCAGTCTCCAAGGACAGGACCTCGTCTCTGGAAACACCATATATTTT
clone_size: NA; j_call: TRBJ2-3; v_call: TRBV5-1; d_call: NA; cdr3_aa: CASSLGIPGGKDTQYF; cdr3_nt: TGCGCCAGCAGCTTGGGGATCCCGGGCGGGAAAGATACGCAGTATTTT
clone_size: NA; j_call: TRBJ2-2; v_call: TRBV6-2/TRBV6-3; d_call: NA; cdr3_aa: CASSYGGTVGELFF; cdr3_nt: TGTGCCAGCAGTTACGGCGGGACTGTCGGGGAGCTGTTTTTT